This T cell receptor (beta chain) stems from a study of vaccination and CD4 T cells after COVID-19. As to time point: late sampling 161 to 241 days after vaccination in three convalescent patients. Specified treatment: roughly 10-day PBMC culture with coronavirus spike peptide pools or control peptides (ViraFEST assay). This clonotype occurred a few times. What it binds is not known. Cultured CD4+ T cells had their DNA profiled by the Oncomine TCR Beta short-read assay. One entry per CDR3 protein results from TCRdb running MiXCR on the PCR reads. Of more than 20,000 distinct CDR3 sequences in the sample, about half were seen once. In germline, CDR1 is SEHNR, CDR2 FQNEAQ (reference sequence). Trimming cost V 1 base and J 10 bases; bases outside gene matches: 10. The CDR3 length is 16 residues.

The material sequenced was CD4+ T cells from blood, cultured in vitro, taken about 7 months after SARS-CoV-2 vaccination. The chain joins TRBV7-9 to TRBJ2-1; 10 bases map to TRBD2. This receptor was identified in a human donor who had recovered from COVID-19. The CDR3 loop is CASSLDLAGGLGEQFF. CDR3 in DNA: TGTGCCAGCAGCTTAGATTTAGCGGGGGGCCTCGGGGAGCAGTTCTTC.